Listed here is a single T cell receptor (beta chain). This sample is part of a study of CD8+CD57+ T cells in acquired aplastic anemia. The template used for profiling TCR beta VDJ and CDR3 was genomic DNA. MiXCR was run by TCRdb on the reads, yielding one entry per CDR3 protein. The table lists just over 150,000 distinct CDR3 sequences, 40% to 50% of them singletons. Germline V lookup: CDR1 KGHDR, CDR2 SFDVKD. The CDR3 covers 14 residues. V was shortened by 4 bases and J by 2 bases, with 10 bases between the two germline ends. Patients chosen for sequencing had CD8+CD57+ cells that had expanded, as shown by flow cytometry.

The rearrangement links TRBV24-1 to TRBJ1-2, with D maybe TRBD1 (5 bases). Sequenced: sorted CD4+, CD8+, or CD8+CD57+ T cells (not recorded which) from PBMCs. The TCR comes from a human donor with aplastic anemia. DNA of the CDR3: TGTGCCACCAGTGAGGGCAGGGAGAACTATGGCTACACCTTC. It codes for CATSEGRENYGYTF.